Below, 31 T cell receptor beta chains from the same sample are listed, as sequenced in a study of blood T cell repertoires in COVID-19. TCRdb keeps only in-frame clones here, not all; method: immunoSEQ multiplex PCR. Of about 49,000 clones in the sample, about four fifths were seen once. The specimen was peripheral blood. All receptors derive from a woman aged 80 or over with COVID-19, enrolled during active disease.

The chain is built from TRBV5-1 and TRBJ2-3; D unclear. The CDR3 sequence is 12 residues long. Germline V gene sequence: CDR1 SGHRS, CDR2 YFSETQ. Trimming left V 8 bases short and J 0 bases short, with 7 bases between. The CDR3 nucleotides are TGCGCCAGTCAGGCCAGCACAGATACGCAGTATTTT. This encodes CASQASTDTQYF. The whole variable domain, filled in from reference TRBV5-1 and TRBJ2-3, reads KAGVTQTPRYLIKTRGQQVTLSCSPISGHRSVSWYQQTPGQGLQFLFEYFSETQRNKGNFPGRFSGRQFSNSRSEMNVSTLELGDSALYLCASQASTDTQYFGPGTRLTVL.

This clone came up once. The genes are TRBV6-5 and TRBJ1-4, with a tentative D call TRBD1 (5 bases). This CDR3 spans 16 amino acids. Germline-derived CDR1 and CDR2 are MNHEY and SVGAGI. The germline V and J ends were trimmed by 4 bases and 3 bases, with 15 bases remaining between them. Here the CDR3 DNA reads TGTGCCAGCAGTTCTTTAGGGGCGGGGGCTAATGAAAAACTGTTTTTT. As protein: CASSSLGAGANEKLFF.

The V call is TRBV19, the J call TRBJ1-6; perhaps TRBD1 as D (6 bases). Trimming took 6 bases from V and 8 from J, leaving 11 bases between them. The CDR3 runs to 13 residues. In germline, CDR1 is LNHDA, CDR2 SQIVND (reference sequence). CDR3: CASSRTEDSPLHF. CDR3 DNA sequence: TGTGCCAGTAGCCGGACAGAGGATTCACCCCTCCACTTT.

This sequence joins TRBV7-2 and TRBJ1-5; possibly TRBD1 for D (5 bases). Germline V gives CDR1 SGHTA, CDR2 FQGNSA. Trimming left V 5 bases short and J 5 bases short, with 16 bases between. There are 15 residues in the CDR3. The CDR3 reads CASSPDGGLDQPQHF. CDR3 in DNA: TGTGCCAGCAGCCCCGACGGGGGATTGGATCAGCCCCAGCATTTT.

The V and J genes are TRBV7-6 and TRBJ2-7, with D hard to call. In germline, CDR1 is SGHVS, CDR2 FNYEAQ. Deletions cut 1 base from V and 3 bases from J, with 7 bases between. The CDR3 loop spans 13 amino acids. The CDR3 region has the DNA TGTGCCAGCAGCTTAGAAGCCTTCTACGAGCAGTACTTC. Translating it yields CASSLEAFYEQYF.

In this sample, this clone turned up a few times. This chain joins TRBV2 and TRBJ2-1; 11 positions agree with TRBD1. Unmatched junction bases numbered 6, after V lost 4 bases and J lost 7 bases. CDR3 length: 15 amino acids. Germline values: CDR1 SNHLY, CDR2 FYNNEI. CDR3 region: CASSAGQGAANEQFF. The CDR3 DNA reads TGTGCCAGCAGTGCCGGACAGGGGGCTGCAAATGAGCAGTTCTTC.

The chain is built from TRBV6-5 and TRBJ2-3, with 7 positions matching TRBD2. Germline values: CDR1 MNHEY, CDR2 SVGAGI. Germline trimming cut 5 bases from V and 0 bases from J; bases unmatched to any gene: 5. The CDR3 has 15 residues. In DNA, the CDR3 is TGTGCCAGCAGTCTCAGCGGGGATAGCACAGATACGCAGTATTTT. Its translation: CASSLSGDSTDTQYF.

The rearrangement links TRBV24-1 to TRBJ2-3; TRBD2 matches at 12 bases. Looked up from germline, CDR1 is KGHDR and CDR2 is SFDVKD. After removal of 3 bases from V and 5 bases from J, the junction contained 8 bases not matched to a gene. The CDR3 has 17 amino acids. The CDR3 sequence is CATSDPILAGGLDTQYF. The CDR3 DNA reads as TGTGCCACCAGTGATCCGATACTAGCGGGAGGATTAGATACGCAGTATTTT.

This clone is a singleton in its sample. The V gene is TRBV3-1 (or the pseudogene TRBV3-2), the J gene TRBJ2-2; 9 nucleotides agree with TRBD1. Germline CDR1 and CDR2: LGHDT and YNNKEL (reference sequence). The CDR3 has 14 residues. V shed 6 bases, J shed 5 bases, and the junction held 4 bases outside the gene matches. CDR3 protein: CASRQGARTGELFF. As DNA, the CDR3 is TGTGCCAGCAGACAGGGGGCGCGGACCGGGGAGCTGTTTTTT.

The J gene is TRBJ2-1, the V gene TRBV9; 8 bases align to TRBD2. CDR1 SGDLS and CDR2 YYNGEE come from the germline V gene. V lost 3 bases, J lost 9 bases, and 11 bases stayed unmatched. The CDR3 loop spans 15 amino acids. CDR3 coding DNA: TGTGCCAGCAGCGGCCGAGCGGGAGTAATTACTGAGCAGTTCTTC. Translated, it gives CASSGRAGVITEQFF.

This chain joins TRBV6-5 and TRBJ1-2, with D unresolved. V was cut by 8 bases and J by 8 bases, with 24 bases left in between. This CDR3 contains 15 residues. Germline CDR1 MNHEY, CDR2 SVGAGI. CDR3 nucleotides: TGTGCCAGCCGAGTTGTCGCCCGTACTACCCTGGGCTACACCTTC. As protein: CASRVVARTTLGYTF.

This CDR3 reads CASSPSRPGELFF. CDR3 bases: TGCGCCAGTAGCCCCTCTAGGCCCGGGGAGCTGTTTTTT. The rearrangement joins TRBV10-1 to TRBJ2-2; no definite D call. V was clipped by 9 bases and J by 6 bases, with 14 bases between them. In germline, CDR1 is WNHNN, CDR2 SYGVQD (reference sequence). The CDR3 is made up of 13 amino acids.

The J gene is TRBJ1-5, the V gene TRBV6-5; tentative D call: TRBD1 (6 bases). Between the trimmed V and J ends, which lost 5 bases and 7 bases, there was a span of 12 bases. The CDR3 is 13 amino acids. Germline CDR1 is MNHEY and CDR2 is SVGAGI. The CDR3 region has the DNA TGTGCCAGCAGTCGGGGGGGCTGGCAGCCCCAGCATTTT. It codes for CASSRGGWQPQHF.

This clone was detected only a few times. This chain links TRBV7-9 with TRBJ1-4; the D gene is possibly TRBD1 (5 bases). The CDR3 spans 14 residues. V was clipped by 6 bases and J by 8 bases, with 16 bases between them. CDR1 and CDR2 from the germline V gene are SEHNR and FQNEAQ (reference sequence). The CDR3 DNA reads TGTGCCAGCAGTTCTCTTAAGGACATCGAAAAACTGTTTTTT. Translation: CASSSLKDIEKLFF.

This clone was observed a handful of times. This chain joins TRBV4-1 and TRBJ2-3, with D possibly matching TRBD2 (6 bases). V dropped 1 base and J dropped 7 bases, with 18 bases sitting between them. CDR1 and CDR2 (germline): MGHRA, YSYEKL. The CDR3 is 16 residues long. CDR3 loop: CASSQVLGRGGNTQYF. The CDR3 DNA reads as TGCGCCAGCAGCCAAGTCCTCGGGCGGGGTGGGAATACGCAGTATTTT.

The rearrangement joins TRBV14 to TRBJ2-3; TRBD2 agrees at 10 bases. CDR1 and CDR2 (germline): SGHDN, FVKESK. This CDR3 has 15 residues. V dropped 4 bases and J dropped 3; count of bases not matched to a gene: 4. The CDR3 DNA reads TGTGCCAGCAGCCTCGGACTAGCGGCTACAGATACGCAGTATTTT. This translates into CASSLGLAATDTQYF.

The chain links TRBV2 to TRBJ2-1; D perhaps matches TRBD2 (5 bases). Germline V gives CDR1 SNHLY, CDR2 FYNNEI. The ends were cut back, 8 bases at V and 0 bases at J, with 8 bases in the middle. The CDR3 extends over 13 amino acids. The CDR3 coding sequence is TGTGCCAGCCTTCGGGGCTCCTACAATGAGCAGTTCTTC. Translating gives CASLRGSYNEQFF.

The rearrangement links TRBV3-1 (or the pseudogene TRBV3-2) to TRBJ2-7; TRBD2 agrees at 9 bases. This CDR3 comprises 15 residues. Unmatched junction bases numbered 14, after V lost 7 bases and J lost 7 bases. The germline V gene has CDR1 LGHDT and CDR2 YNNKEL (reference sequence). CDR3 in DNA: TGTGCCAGCACCGTCACTGCGGGGGGGCGTGAAGAGCAGTACTTC. Translation: CASTVTAGGREEQYF.

V is TRBV6-1 and J is TRBJ1-1, with 8 nucleotides matching TRBD1. The CDR3 has 12 amino acids. V dropped 2 bases and J dropped 12; count of bases not matched to a gene: 5. The germline CDR1 and CDR2 sequences are MNHNS and SASEGT. CDR3 amino acids: CASSEQGAVSFF. In DNA, the CDR3 is TGTGCCAGCAGTGAACAGGGGGCGGTTTCTTTCTTT.

This chain connects TRBV21-1 to TRBJ1-5; TRBD1, as called in the table, went unchecked against the DNA. TRBV21-1 is deemed a pseudogene. The CDR3 is 15 residues long. This CDR3 reads CASIIKGPGGGPQHF. The DNA of the CDR3 is TGTGCCAGCATCATAAAAGGCCCAGGGGGAGGGCCCCAGCATTTT.

This rearrangement joins TRBV2 to TRBJ1-2; D unresolved. The V and J ends lost 4 bases and 2 bases respectively, with 8 bases between them. The CDR3 contains 13 residues. Germline V CDR1 and CDR2: SNHLY, FYNNEI. The CDR3: CASSGNRNYGYTF. CDR3 coding DNA: TGTGCCAGCAGTGGAAACAGAAACTATGGCTACACCTTC.

Details on this clone: One junction end does not reproduce the germline sequence, and a read error may be involved. The chain combines TRBV7-8 with TRBJ1-6; no definite D call. Germline assignment: CDR1 SGHVS and CDR2 FQNEAQ. The CDR3 has 11 amino acids. CDR3 nucleotide sequence: TGTGCCAGCAGCTTGCGGGCCTCCCTGTCCTTT. The encoded protein is CASSLRASLSF.

The chain carries TRBV7-9 and TRBJ2-2; D is ambiguous. Germline CDR1 and CDR2: SEHNR and FQNEAQ (reference sequence). CDR3 length equals 14 residues. The V end was cut by 6 bases, the J end by 2 bases, with 10 bases between. The CDR3 spells CASRTTDNTGELFF. The DNA for the CDR3 is TGTGCCAGCAGGACAACAGATAACACCGGGGAGCTGTTTTTT.

In its sample, this clone was seen once. The gene calls are TRBV7-8 and TRBJ2-7, with D uncertain. Germline loops: CDR1 SGHVS, CDR2 FQNEAQ. This CDR3 spans 12 amino acids. V lost 2 bases, J lost 6 bases, and 8 bases lay in between. CDR3 amino acids: CASSLLSLEQYF. Here the CDR3 DNA reads TGTGCCAGCAGCTTACTTTCACTCGAGCAGTACTTC.

The chain has TRBV30 and TRBJ1-6, with 8 bases matching TRBD1. The CDR3 runs to 13 residues. Germline V CDR1 and CDR2: GTSNPN, SVGIG (reference sequence). V shed 3 bases and J 10 bases; nucleotides not matched to a gene: 5. CDR3 nucleotide sequence: TGTGCCTGGAGGACAGGGGCGGGCTCACCCCTCCACTTT. Amino acid sequence: CAWRTGAGSPLHF.

V and J are TRBV28 and TRBJ1-5; D unresolved. The ends were cut back, 6 bases at V and 5 bases at J, with 20 bases in the middle. The length of the CDR3 is 16 residues. Germline V gene sequence: CDR1 MDHEN, CDR2 SYDVKM. The CDR3 spells CASSFLGGLRDQPQHF. The CDR3 DNA reads as TGTGCCAGCAGCTTTCTCGGCGGTTTGCGTGATCAGCCCCAGCATTTT. Complete variable domain (other parts from reference TRBV28 and TRBJ1-5): DVKVTQSSRYLVKRTGEKVFLECVQDMDHENMFWYRQDPGLGLRLIYFSYDVKMKEKGDIPEGYSVSREKKERFSLILESASTNQTSMYLCASSFLGGLRDQPQHFGDGTRLSIL.

The rearrangement links TRBV10-1 to TRBJ2-3, with D possibly TRBD2 on 5 matching bases. The CDR3 totals 15 residues. Germline CDR1 WNHNN, CDR2 SYGVQD (reference sequence). Trimming stripped 7 bases from V and 6 bases from J, with 20 bases between. CDR3 sequence reads: CASTANGGKMDTQYF. The CDR3 coding sequence is TGCGCCAGCACCGCCAACGGAGGCAAGATGGATACGCAGTATTTT.

V usage is TRBV9 and J usage is TRBJ2-5; 8 bases align to TRBD2. This CDR3 region has 14 residues. J lost 5 bases, V lost 7 bases, and 10 bases had no gene match. CDR1 and CDR2 from the germline V gene are SGDLS and YYNGEE. This chain's CDR3 is CASGGTSRLETQYF. As DNA, the CDR3 is TGTGCCAGCGGCGGGACTAGTCGTTTGGAGACCCAGTACTTC. The full variable domain, completed using reference TRBV9 and TRBJ2-5, is DSGVTQTPKHLITATGQRVTLRCSPRSGDLSVYWYQQSLDQGLQFLIQYYNGEERAKGNILERFSAQQFPDLHSELNLSSLELGDSALYFCASGGTSRLETQYFGPGTRLLVL.

This chain uses TRBV28 with TRBJ2-7; D possibly corresponds to TRBD2 (5 bases). The CDR3 consists of 14 residues. V was pared by 4 bases and J by 4 bases, with 14 bases between. CDR1 is MDHEN, CDR2 SYDVKM, per germline. The CDR3 nucleotides are TGTGCCAGCAGTTCCGCGCTACTAGTTTACGAGCAGTACTTC. This translates into CASSSALLVYEQYF.

The chain carries TRBV5-4 and TRBJ2-2; 14 bases map to TRBD2. Unmatched junction bases numbered 11, after V lost 3 bases and J lost 4 bases. Germline V gives CDR1 SGHNT, CDR2 YYREEE (reference sequence). This CDR3 has 19 amino acids. The CDR3 loop is CASSSSIGLAGGGTGELFF. The CDR3 DNA is TGTGCCAGCAGCTCCTCTATAGGACTAGCGGGAGGTGGCACCGGGGAGCTGTTTTTT.

The chain carries TRBV10-2 and TRBJ2-2; D may be TRBD1 (5 bases). In germline, CDR1 is WSHSY, CDR2 SAAADI. The CDR3 is made up of 15 amino acids. V lost 5 bases and J lost 4, with 14 bases in between. The CDR3 here is CASSSPGKVTGELFF. In DNA, the CDR3 is TGCGCCAGCAGTTCCCCAGGGAAGGTCACCGGGGAGCTGTTTTTT.